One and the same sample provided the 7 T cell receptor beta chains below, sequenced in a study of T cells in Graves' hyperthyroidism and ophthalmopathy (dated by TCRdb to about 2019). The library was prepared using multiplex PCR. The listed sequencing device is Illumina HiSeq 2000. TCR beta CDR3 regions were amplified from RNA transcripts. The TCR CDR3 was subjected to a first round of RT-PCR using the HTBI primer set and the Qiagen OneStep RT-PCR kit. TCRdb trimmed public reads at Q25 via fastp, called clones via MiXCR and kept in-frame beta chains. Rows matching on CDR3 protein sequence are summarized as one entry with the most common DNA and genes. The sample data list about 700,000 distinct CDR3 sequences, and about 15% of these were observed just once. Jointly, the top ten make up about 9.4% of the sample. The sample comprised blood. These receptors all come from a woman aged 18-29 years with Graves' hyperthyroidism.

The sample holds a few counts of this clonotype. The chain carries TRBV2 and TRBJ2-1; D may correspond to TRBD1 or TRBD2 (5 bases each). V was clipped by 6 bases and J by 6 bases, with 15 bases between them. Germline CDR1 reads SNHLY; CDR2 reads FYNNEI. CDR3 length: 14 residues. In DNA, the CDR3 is TGTGCCAGCAGGGTGTCTAGTGGGACCAATGAGCAGTTCTTC. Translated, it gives CASRVSSGTNEQFF.

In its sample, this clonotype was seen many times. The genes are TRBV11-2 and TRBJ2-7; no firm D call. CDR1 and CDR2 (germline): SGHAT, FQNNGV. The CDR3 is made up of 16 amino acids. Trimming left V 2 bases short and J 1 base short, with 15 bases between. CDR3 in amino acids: CASSLSAGGSSYEQYF. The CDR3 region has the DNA TGTGCCAGCAGCTTATCAGCTGGCGGCAGTTCCTACGAGCAGTACTTC.

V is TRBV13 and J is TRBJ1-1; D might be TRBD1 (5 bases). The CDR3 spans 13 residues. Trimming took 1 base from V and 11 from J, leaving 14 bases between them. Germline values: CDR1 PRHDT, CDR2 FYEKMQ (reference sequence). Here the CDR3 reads CASSLDPRGKAFF. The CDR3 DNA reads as TGTGCCAGCAGCTTAGATCCTCGGGGGAAGGCTTTCTTT.

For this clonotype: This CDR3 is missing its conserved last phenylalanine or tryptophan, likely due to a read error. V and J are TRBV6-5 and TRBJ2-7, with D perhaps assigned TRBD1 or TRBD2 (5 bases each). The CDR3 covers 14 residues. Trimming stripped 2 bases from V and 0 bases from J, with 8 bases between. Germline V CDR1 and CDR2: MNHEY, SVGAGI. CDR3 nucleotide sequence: TGTGCCAGCAGTTACGGGGACGTCTCCTACGAGCAGTACCTC. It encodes CASSYGDVSYEQYL.

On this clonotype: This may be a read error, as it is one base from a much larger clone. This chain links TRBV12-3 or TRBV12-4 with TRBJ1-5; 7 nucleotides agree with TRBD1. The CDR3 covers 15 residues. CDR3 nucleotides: TGTGCCAGCAGTTTGAGCAGGGGGAGCAATCGGCCCCAGCATTTT. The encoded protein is CASSLSRGSNRPQHF.

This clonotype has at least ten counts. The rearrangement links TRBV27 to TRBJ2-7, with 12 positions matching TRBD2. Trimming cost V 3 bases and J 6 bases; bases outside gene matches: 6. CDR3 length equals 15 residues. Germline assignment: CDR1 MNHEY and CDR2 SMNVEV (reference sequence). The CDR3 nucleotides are TGTGCCAGCAGTTTCCAGACTAGCGGGAGTACCGAGCAGTACTTC. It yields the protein CASSFQTSGSTEQYF.

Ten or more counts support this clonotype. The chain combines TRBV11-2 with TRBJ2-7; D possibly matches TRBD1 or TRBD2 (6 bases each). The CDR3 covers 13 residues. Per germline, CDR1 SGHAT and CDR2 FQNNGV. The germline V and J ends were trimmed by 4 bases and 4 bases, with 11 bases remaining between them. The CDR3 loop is CASSSGAGYEQYF. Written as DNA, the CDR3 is TGTGCCAGCAGCTCGGGGGCCGGTTACGAGCAGTACTTC.